This TCR beta chain was obtained from a study of blood T cell repertoires in COVID-19. Germline loops: CDR1 MNHNS, CDR2 SASEGT. The J segment lost 3 bases and the V segment lost 4 bases, leaving 9 bases of the junction unmatched. This CDR3 has 16 residues. This clone was seen a single time. The assay was immunoSEQ multiplex PCR, and TCRdb's table has in-frame clones only and misses some. The sample shows 63,000 or so clones, 82% of them seen only once. The chain carries TRBV6-1 and TRBJ2-3; TRBD2 agrees at 8 bases. This sequence originates from a human donor in a cohort sampled during active COVID-19. The sequencing sample was made of peripheral blood. CDR3 bases: TGTGCCAGCAGTGTGGTTGCGGGAGGTGCAACAGATACGCAGTATTTT. Translation: CASSVVAGGATDTQYF.